This TCR beta chain derives from a study of blood T cell repertoires in COVID-19 (dated by TCRdb to 2020 to 2021). Background for the entire study: Samples from collaborators originated in the United States, Italy and Spain and spanned both the acute and convalescent phases of COVID-19. The material from the prospective study consisted of cDNA or gDNA derived from T cells, B-cell-depleted T cells, or PBMCs. Deeply sampled blood TCRbeta repertoires from subjects exposed to, actively infected with, or recovered from COVID-19 were included in the dataset. A freely available public database, intended as a resource for researchers studying the immune response to SARS-CoV-2, is where the repertoires were released. Samples came from the ongoing ImmuneRACE study (first 160 participants) plus 1,254 subjects from 6 global collaborators. Nearly every sample came with metadata listing a de-identified subject ID, COVID-19 status, age in years and sex. Where available, HLA class I and class II types were obtained from metadata supplied by the sample provider rather than from assay-based typing. Broad study findings and their caveats: Clinical and demographic metadata were provided uncurated, with the amount varying by source and participant.

According to the germline V gene, CDR1 reads SGHRS and CDR2 reads YFSETQ. Including the terminal cysteine and phenylalanine, the CDR3 comprises 15 residues. Only the CDR3 DNA is retained, 45 bases long and in frame from the first base. V and J are trimmed by 3 bases and 9 bases, and the gene matches miss 9 bases of the junction. TCRbeta CDR3 regions were amplified from genomic DNA using the immunoSEQ Assay, a bias-controlled multiplex PCR. For the original study's pipeline: The number of nucleated cells in each sample was estimated by amplification of reference gene primers within the assay. To quantify the absolute abundance of each unique TCRbeta CDR3 rearrangement, sequence reads were collapsed and filtered. For each sample, productive Simpson clonality was calculated by taking the square root of Simpson's diversity index across productive rearrangements. Entries here come from immuneACCESS through TCRdb and include only in-frame sequences with V and J called. Some clones fail to appear in such tables; in the studies checked, an unresolved V gene covers under half of the shortfall, and the cause of the remainder is unknown. The V and J calls and clone size come from that table; D and trimming were worked out from the DNA. Present in this sample are some 200,000 clones, approximately 84% of which were seen just once. The ten largest clones take up around 3% of the sample.

This clone has a single count. The antigen this receptor binds is unknown. No much larger clone is present one base from it, and per-base qualities are unavailable. Samples from volunteer blood donors who had recovered from COVID-19 were contributed by a second Seattle source. The collaborating institutions used their own protocols to collect whole blood in K2EDTA tubes. For TCRbeta analysis, collaborator samples were shipped as frozen whole blood, as isolated PBMCs, or as DNA extracted from either sample type. The rearrangement joined TRBV5-1 to TRBJ2-1, with TRBD2 matching 10 junction bases. Sequencing was done on a sample of peripheral blood. The source of this sequence is a man aged 45-65 years who had recovered from COVID-19. The DNA sequence reads TGCGCCAGCAGCTCCGGGGGGACTAGCGCCACTGAGCAGTTCTTC. Its translation reads: CASSSGGTSATEQFF.